This TCR beta chain was identified in a study of blood T cells in healthy people across ages. In germline, CDR1 is SGHTA, CDR2 FQGNSA. V dropped 1 base and J dropped 5 bases, with 10 bases sitting between them. This CDR3 has 14 residues. This clonotype was recorded many times. Sample-barcoded 5' priming and a J-beta primer mix drove a second PCR of about 6 to 11 cycles. TCRdb passed the 5' RACE reads through MiXCR, listing each CDR3 protein once. The table has under 800,000 distinct CDR3 sequences, roughly two fifths seen once. The chain recombines TRBV7-2 with TRBJ2-3, with D possibly called TRBD1 or TRBD2 (6 bases each). This receptor was identified in a woman between 55 and 75 years old in good health. What was sequenced was blood. In nucleotides, the CDR3 is TGTGCCAGCAGCTTAGGGGGGGCAATAGATACGCAGTATTTT. This translates into CASSLGGAIDTQYF.